This TCR beta chain was observed in a study of blood T cells in healthy people across ages. Sample donors were healthy Caucasian individuals that came from Russia, aged roughly 6 to 100. Ten milliliters of peripheral blood were drawn from each donor. Each sample provided at least 6 micrograms of extracted total RNA. Together with a sample-barcoded 5' primer, a J-beta primer mix was included in a second PCR lasting about 6 to 11 cycles. One entry per CDR3 protein results from TCRdb running MiXCR on the 5' RACE reads. The sample includes roughly 1,700,000 distinct CDR3 sequences, about 28% of them seen just once. With respect to this clonotype: A read error may account for a junction end that differs from germline.

The CDR3 is made up of 16 amino acids. From germline, CDR1 is LGHDT and CDR2 YNNKEL (reference sequence). The receptor was isolated from a woman between 25 and 40 years old in good health. Sequencing was done on a sample of blood. The chain uses TRBV3-1 and TRBJ2-3; D may be TRBD1 (6 bases). Here the CDR3 reads CASSEEMGANTDTQYF. The DNA of the CDR3 is TGTGCCAGCAGCGAAGAGATGGGGGCCAACACAGATACGCAGTATTTT.